This record concerns one T cell receptor beta chain sequence. Its antigen is not identified. Libraries were prepared by immunoSEQ multiplex PCR; TCRdb keeps only in-frame clonotypes and omits some of them. This table holds more than 95,000 clones, approximately 90% found once. This record comes from a study of T cell responses to AZD1222 COVID-19 vaccine. Study results and caveats: Mostly white British, mostly female donors; authors suggested clonal diversity may be underestimated.

The sample was peripheral blood, taken on day 0 of AZD1222 vaccination. The sequence derives from an adult in good health.

The CDR3 sequence is CASSLTSTEAFF. CDR3 nucleotide sequence: TGTGCCAGCAGCTTGACATCCACTGAAGCTTTCTTT. The rearrangement joins TRBV3-1 (or the pseudogene TRBV3-2) to TRBJ1-1; D unclear. This CDR3 comprises 12 residues. The germline CDR1 and CDR2 sequences are LGHDT and YNNKEL (reference sequence). Trimming removed 5 bases at V and 4 bases at J, with 8 bases between.